The subject of this entry is one T cell receptor beta chain. The germline CDR1 and CDR2 sequences are LNHDA and SQIVND (reference sequence). Between the trimmed V and J ends, which lost 7 bases and 1 base, there was a span of 17 bases. CDR3 length: 16 residues. The data are from a study of blood T cell repertoires in COVID-19. Authors' methods: The authors estimated nucleated cell counts from reference gene primer amplification. Only in-frame clones appear in the TCRdb table, and some are missing; sequencing was by immunoSEQ multiplex PCR. The V and J calls and clone size were taken over from that table, and D and trimming were inferred from the DNA. This sample has about 210,000 clones, with 81% found just once. Recruitment covered about two dozen US areas and drew participants whose ages spanned roughly 18 to 89 years. Participants had their cohort set by participant-reported clinical history.

The gene calls are TRBV19 and TRBJ1-3; D possibly corresponds to TRBD1 (5 bases). What was sequenced was PBMCs or T cells enriched from blood (not recorded which). The clonotype originates from a woman aged 50 to 60 with acute COVID-19. CDR3 in DNA: TGTGCCAGTATGGGGGGGACGGGAGGATCTGGAAACACCATATATTTT. Amino acid sequence: CASMGGTGGSGNTIYF.